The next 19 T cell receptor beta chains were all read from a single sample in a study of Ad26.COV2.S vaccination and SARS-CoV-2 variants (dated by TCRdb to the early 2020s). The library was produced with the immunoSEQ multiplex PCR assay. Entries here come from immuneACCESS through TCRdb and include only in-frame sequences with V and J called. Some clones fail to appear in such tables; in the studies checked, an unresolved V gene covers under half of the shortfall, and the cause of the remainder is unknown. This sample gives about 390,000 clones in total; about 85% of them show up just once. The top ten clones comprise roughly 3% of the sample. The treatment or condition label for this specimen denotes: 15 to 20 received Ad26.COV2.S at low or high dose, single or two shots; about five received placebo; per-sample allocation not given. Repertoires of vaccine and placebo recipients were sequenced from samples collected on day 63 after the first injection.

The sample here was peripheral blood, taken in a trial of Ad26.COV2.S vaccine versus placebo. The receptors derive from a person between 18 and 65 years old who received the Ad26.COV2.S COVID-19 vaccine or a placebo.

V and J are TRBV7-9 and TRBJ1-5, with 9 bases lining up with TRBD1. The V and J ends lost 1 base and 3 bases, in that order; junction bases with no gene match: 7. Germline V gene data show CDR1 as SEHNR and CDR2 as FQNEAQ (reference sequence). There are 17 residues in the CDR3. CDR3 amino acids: CASSLVPGQGSNQPQHF. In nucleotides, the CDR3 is TGTGCCAGCAGCTTAGTACCGGGACAGGGTTCCAATCAGCCCCAGCATTTT.

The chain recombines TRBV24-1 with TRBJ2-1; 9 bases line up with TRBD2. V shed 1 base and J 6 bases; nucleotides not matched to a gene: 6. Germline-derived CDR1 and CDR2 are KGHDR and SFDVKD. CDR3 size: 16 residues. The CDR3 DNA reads TGTGCCACCAGTGATTTTGGGCGGGGGGGCAGCAATGAGCAGTTCTTC. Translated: CATSDFGRGGSNEQFF.

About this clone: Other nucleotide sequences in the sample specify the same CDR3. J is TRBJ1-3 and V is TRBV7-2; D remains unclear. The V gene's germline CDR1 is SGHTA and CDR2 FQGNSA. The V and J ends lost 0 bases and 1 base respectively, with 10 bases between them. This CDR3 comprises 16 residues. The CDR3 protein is CASSLARGSSGNTIYF. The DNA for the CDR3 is TGTGCCAGCAGCTTAGCGAGAGGTTCTTCTGGAAACACCATATATTTT.

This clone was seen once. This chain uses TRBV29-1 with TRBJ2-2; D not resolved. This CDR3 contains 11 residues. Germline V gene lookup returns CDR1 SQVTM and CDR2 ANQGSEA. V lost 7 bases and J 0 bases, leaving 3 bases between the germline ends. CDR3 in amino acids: CSASNTGELFF. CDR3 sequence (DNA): TGCAGCGCTTCGAACACCGGGGAGCTGTTTTTT.

The CDR3 coding sequence is TGTGCCTGGAGTCTGGAGACCGGGGAGCTGTTTTTT. This sequence encodes CAWSLETGELFF. The J gene is TRBJ2-2, the V gene TRBV30; the D is unclear. V dropped 2 bases and J dropped 5 bases, with 6 bases sitting between them. The CDR3 loop spans 12 amino acids. Looked up from germline, CDR1 is GTSNPN and CDR2 is SVGIG (reference sequence).

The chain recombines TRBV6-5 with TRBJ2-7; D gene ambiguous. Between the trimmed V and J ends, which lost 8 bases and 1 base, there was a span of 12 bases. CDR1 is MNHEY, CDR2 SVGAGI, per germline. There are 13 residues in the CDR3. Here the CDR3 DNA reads TGTGCCAGCGGAACGGGCCGTTCCTACGAGCAGTACTTC. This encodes CASGTGRSYEQYF.

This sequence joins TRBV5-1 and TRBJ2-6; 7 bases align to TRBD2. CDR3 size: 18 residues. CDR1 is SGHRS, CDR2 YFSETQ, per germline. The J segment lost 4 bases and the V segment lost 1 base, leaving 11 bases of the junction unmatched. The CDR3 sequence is CASSLSGLVISGANVLTF. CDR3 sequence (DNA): TGCGCCAGCAGCTTGTCCGGACTAGTCATCTCCGGGGCCAACGTCCTGACTTTC. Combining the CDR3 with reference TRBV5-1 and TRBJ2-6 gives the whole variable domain KAGVTQTPRYLIKTRGQQVTLSCSPISGHRSVSWYQQTPGQGLQFLFEYFSETQRNKGNFPGRFSGRQFSNSRSEMNVSTLELGDSALYLCASSLSGLVISGANVLTFGAGSRLTVL.

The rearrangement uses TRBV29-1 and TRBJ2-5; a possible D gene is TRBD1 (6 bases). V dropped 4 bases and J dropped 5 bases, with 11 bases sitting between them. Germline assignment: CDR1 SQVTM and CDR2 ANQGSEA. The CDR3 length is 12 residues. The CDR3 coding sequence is TGCAGCGTTGTACAGGGTGGCGAGACCCAGTACTTC. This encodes CSVVQGGETQYF.

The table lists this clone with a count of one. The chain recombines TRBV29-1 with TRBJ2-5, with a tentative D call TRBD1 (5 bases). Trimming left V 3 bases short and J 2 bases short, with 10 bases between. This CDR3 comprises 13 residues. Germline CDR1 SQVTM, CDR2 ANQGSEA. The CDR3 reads CSVDRALQETQYF. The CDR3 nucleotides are TGCAGCGTTGACAGGGCCCTACAAGAGACCCAGTACTTC.

CDR3 region: CATRTATGWEQYF. The CDR3 DNA follows: TGTGCCACCAGGACGGCTACGGGATGGGAGCAGTACTTC. V gene TRBV6-5 combines with J gene TRBJ2-7; the D gene is possibly TRBD2 (5 bases). The germline V gene has CDR1 MNHEY and CDR2 SVGAGI. The CDR3 loop spans 13 amino acids. The V and J ends lost 10 bases and 7 bases respectively, with 20 bases between them.

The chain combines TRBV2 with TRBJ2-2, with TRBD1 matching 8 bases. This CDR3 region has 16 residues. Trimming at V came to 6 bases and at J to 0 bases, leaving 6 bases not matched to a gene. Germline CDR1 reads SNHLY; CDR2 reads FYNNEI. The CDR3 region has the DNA TGTGCCAGCAGACCGCAGACAGGGGCGAACACCGGGGAGCTGTTTTTT. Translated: CASRPQTGANTGELFF.

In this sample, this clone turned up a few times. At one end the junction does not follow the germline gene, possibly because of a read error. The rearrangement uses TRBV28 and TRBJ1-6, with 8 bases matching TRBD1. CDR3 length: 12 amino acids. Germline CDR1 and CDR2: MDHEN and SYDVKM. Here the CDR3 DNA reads TGTGCCAGCAGTTTAAAGCGGGACAGGCCAGACTTT. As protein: CASSLKRDRPDF.

The CDR3 protein is CASSLSGQGGPNEKLFF. For the CDR3, the DNA is TGTGCCAGCAGTTTATCTGGCCAGGGGGGTCCTAATGAAAAACTGTTTTTT. The chain has TRBV27 and TRBJ1-4; TRBD1 agrees at 7 bases. Germline V gene sequence: CDR1 MNHEY, CDR2 SMNVEV (reference sequence). V was pared by 0 bases and J by 3 bases, with 7 bases of the junction left unmatched. The CDR3 is 17 residues long. Together with reference TRBV27 and TRBJ1-4, the CDR3 gives the full variable domain: EAQVTQNPRYLITVTGKKLTVTCSQNMNHEYMSWYRQDPGLGLRQIYYSMNVEVTDKGDVPEGYKVSRKEKRNFPLILESPSPNQTSLYFCASSLSGQGGPNEKLFFGSGTQLSVL.

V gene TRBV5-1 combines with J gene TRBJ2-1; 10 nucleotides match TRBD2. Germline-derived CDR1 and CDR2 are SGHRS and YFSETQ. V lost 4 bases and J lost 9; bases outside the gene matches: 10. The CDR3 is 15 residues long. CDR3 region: CASSLGVAGGSEQFF. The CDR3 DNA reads TGCGCCAGCAGCCTCGGGGTAGCGGGGGGTAGTGAGCAGTTCTTC. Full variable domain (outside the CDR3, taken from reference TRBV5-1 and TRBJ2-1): KAGVTQTPRYLIKTRGQQVTLSCSPISGHRSVSWYQQTPGQGLQFLFEYFSETQRNKGNFPGRFSGRQFSNSRSEMNVSTLELGDSALYLCASSLGVAGGSEQFFGPGTRLTVL.

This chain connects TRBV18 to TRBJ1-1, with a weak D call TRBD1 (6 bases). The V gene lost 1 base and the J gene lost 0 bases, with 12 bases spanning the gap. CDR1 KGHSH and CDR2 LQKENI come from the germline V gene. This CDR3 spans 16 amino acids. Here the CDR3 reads CASSPQEGQMNTEAFF. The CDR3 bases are TGTGCCAGCTCACCACAGGAAGGACAGATGAACACTGAAGCTTTCTTT.

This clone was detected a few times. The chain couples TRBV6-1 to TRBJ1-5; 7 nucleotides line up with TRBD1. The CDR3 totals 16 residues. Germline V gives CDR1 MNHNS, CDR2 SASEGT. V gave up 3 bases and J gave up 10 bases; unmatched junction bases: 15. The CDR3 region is CASSDFMDRYNVPQHF. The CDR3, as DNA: TGTGCCAGCAGTGATTTTATGGACAGGTATAATGTTCCCCAGCATTTT.

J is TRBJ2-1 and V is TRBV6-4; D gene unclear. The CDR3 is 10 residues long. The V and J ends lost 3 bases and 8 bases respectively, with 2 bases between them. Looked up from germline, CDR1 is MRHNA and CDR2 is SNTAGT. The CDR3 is CASSDYEQFF. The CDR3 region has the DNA TGTGCCAGCAGTGATTATGAGCAGTTCTTC.

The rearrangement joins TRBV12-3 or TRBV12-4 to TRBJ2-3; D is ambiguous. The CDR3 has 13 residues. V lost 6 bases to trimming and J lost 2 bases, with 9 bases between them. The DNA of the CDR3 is TGTGCCAGCAGACTGGAAATCACAGATACGCAGTATTTT. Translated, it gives CASRLEITDTQYF.

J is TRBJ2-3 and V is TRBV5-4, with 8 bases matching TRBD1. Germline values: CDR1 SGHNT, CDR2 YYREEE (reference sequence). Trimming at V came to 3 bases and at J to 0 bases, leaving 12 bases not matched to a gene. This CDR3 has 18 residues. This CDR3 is CASSSPGGRGPSTDTQYF. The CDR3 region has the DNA TGTGCCAGCAGCTCCCCTGGGGGCAGGGGGCCTAGCACAGATACGCAGTATTTT.